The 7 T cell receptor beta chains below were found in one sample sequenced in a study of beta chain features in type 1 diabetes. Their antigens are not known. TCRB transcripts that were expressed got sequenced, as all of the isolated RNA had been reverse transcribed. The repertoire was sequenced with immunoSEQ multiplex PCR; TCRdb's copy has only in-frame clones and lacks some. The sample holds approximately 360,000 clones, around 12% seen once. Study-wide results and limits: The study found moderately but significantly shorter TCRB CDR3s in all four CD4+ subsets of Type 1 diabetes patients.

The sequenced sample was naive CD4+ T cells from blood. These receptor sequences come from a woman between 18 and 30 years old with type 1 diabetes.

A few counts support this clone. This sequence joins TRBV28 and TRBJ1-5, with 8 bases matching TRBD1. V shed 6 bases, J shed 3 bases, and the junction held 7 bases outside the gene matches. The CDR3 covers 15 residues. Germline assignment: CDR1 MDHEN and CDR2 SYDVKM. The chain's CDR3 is CASSATGANNQPQHF. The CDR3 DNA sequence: TGTGCCAGCAGCGCGACAGGGGCTAACAATCAGCCCCAGCATTTT.

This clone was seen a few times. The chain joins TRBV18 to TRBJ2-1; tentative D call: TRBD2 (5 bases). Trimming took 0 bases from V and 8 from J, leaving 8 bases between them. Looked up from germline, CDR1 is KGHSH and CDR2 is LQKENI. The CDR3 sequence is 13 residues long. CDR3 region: CASSPPGEDEQFF. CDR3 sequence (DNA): TGTGCCAGCTCACCACCGGGAGAGGATGAGCAGTTCTTC.

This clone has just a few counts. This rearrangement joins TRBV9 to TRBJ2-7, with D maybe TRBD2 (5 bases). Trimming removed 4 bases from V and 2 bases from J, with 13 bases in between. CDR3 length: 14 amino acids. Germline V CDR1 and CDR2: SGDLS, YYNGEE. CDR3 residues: CASSPRTGTYEQYF. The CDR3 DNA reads TGTGCCAGCAGCCCCCGGACGGGAACCTACGAGCAGTACTTC. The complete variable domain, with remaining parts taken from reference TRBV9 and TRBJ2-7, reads DSGVTQTPKHLITATGQRVTLRCSPRSGDLSVYWYQQSLDQGLQFLIQYYNGEERAKGNILERFSAQQFPDLHSELNLSSLELGDSALYFCASSPRTGTYEQYFGPGTRLTVT.

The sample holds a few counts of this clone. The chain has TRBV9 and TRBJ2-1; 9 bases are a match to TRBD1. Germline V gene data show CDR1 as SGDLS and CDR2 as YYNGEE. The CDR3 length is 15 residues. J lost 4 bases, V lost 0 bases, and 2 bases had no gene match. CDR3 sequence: CASSVDGTGYNEQFF. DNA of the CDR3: TGTGCCAGCAGCGTAGACGGGACAGGGTACAATGAGCAGTTCTTC.

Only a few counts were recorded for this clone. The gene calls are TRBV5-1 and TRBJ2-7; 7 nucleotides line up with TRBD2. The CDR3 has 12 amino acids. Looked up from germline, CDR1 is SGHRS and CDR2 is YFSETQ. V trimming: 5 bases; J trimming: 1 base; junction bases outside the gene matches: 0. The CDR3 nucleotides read TGCGCCAGCAGGCGGGAGTCCTACGAGCAGTACTTC. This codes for CASRRESYEQYF. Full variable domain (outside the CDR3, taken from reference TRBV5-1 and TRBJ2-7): KAGVTQTPRYLIKTRGQQVTLSCSPISGHRSVSWYQQTPGQGLQFLFEYFSETQRNKGNFPGRFSGRQFSNSRSEMNVSTLELGDSALYLCASRRESYEQYFGPGTRLTVT.

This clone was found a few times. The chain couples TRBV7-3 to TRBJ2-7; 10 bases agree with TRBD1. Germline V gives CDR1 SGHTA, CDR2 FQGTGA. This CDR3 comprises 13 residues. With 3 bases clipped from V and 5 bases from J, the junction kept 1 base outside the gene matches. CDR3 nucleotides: TGTGCCAGCAGCTTCGGGACAGGGGACGAGCAGTACTTC. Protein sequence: CASSFGTGDEQYF.

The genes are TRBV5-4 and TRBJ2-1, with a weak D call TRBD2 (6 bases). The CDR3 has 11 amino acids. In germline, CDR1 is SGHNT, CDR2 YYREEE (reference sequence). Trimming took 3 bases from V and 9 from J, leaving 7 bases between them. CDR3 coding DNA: TGTGCCAGCAGCTGGGGGGTTGAGCAGTTCTTC. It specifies CASSWGVEQFF.